This TCR beta chain was sequenced during a study of blood T cell repertoires in COVID-19 (dated by TCRdb to the early 2020s). For the wider study: The collaborator samples originated in the United States, Italy and Spain and spanned the acute and convalescent phases of COVID-19. A freely available public database, intended as a resource for researchers studying the immune response to SARS-CoV-2, is where the repertoires were released. The samples were drawn from two sources: the first 160 participants of the ongoing ImmuneRACE study, and over 1,000 subjects contributed by 6 global collaborators. Nearly every sample came with metadata listing a de-identified subject ID, COVID-19 status, age in years and sex. The material from the prospective study consisted of cDNA or gDNA derived from T cells, B-cell-depleted T cells, or PBMCs. Deeply sampled blood TCRbeta repertoires from subjects exposed to, actively infected with, or recovered from COVID-19 were included in the dataset. Where available, HLA class I and class II types were taken from metadata supplied by the sample provider and were not determined by assay-based typing. The research as a whole found: The amount of clinical and demographic metadata varied by source and participant and was provided uncurated.

Regarding this clone: There is no known antigen for this receptor. It has no much larger one-base neighbor in the sample; base qualities were not kept.

The CDR3, from cysteine to phenylalanine, totals 18 residues. The DNA shown is the 54-base CDR3, in frame from base 1. Trimmed from V: 1 base; trimmed from J: 0 bases; junction bases lacking a gene match: 10. CDR1 and CDR2 are read off the germline V gene as SGHDT and YYEEEE. Whole blood was collected in K2EDTA tubes by collaborating institutions according to the institutions' own protocols. Collaborator samples were shipped for TCRbeta analysis as frozen whole blood, isolated PBMCs, or DNA extracted from either sample type. The immunoSEQ Assay, a bias-controlled multiplex PCR, was used to amplify TCRbeta CDR3 regions from genomic DNA. The study's own analysis went as follows. The number of nucleated cells in each sample was estimated from the amplification of reference gene primers within the assay. To quantify the absolute abundance of each unique TCRbeta CDR3 rearrangement, sequence reads were collapsed and filtered. For each sample, productive Simpson clonality was calculated by taking the square root of Simpson's diversity index across productive rearrangements. As stored in TCRdb, this immuneACCESS dataset retains in-frame rearrangements with V and J assigned. A fraction of the clones does not appear; measured against another copy, unresolved V genes explain less than half of the discrepancy, and the remainder lacks a known reason. The V and J calls and clone size are taken from that table; D and trimming were inferred from the DNA. The sample includes hundreds of thousands of clones, with 86% observed a single time. Of the sample, over 1.3% falls within the top ten clones.

The chain is made from TRBV5-6 and TRBJ1-1, and 9 junctional nucleotides match TRBD1. The origin of this receptor is a woman aged 25 to 45 with active or convalescent COVID-19. Sequencing was performed on peripheral blood. The DNA is as follows: TGTGCCAGCAGCTTGCCCGGGACAGGGTTCCTAATGAACACTGAAGCTTTCTTT. The encoded protein is CASSLPGTGFLMNTEAFF.